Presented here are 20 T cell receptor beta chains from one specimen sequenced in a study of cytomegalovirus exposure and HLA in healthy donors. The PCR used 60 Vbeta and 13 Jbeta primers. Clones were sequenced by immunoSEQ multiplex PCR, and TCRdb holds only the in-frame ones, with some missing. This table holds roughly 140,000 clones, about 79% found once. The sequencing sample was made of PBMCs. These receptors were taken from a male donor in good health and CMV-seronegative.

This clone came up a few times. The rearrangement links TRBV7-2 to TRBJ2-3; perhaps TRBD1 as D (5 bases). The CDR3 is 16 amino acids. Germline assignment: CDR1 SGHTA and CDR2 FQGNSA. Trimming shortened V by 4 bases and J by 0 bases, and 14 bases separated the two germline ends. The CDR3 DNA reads TGTGCCAGCAGCTCCGACAGTGGTCGGAGCACAGATACGCAGTATTTT. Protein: CASSSDSGRSTDTQYF.

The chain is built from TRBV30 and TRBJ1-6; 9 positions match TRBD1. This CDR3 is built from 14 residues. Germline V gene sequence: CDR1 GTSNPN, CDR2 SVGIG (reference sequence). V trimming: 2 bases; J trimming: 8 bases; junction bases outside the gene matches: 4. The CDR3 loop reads CAWSTGGADSPLHF. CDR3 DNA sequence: TGTGCCTGGAGTACAGGGGGCGCGGATTCACCCCTCCACTTT.

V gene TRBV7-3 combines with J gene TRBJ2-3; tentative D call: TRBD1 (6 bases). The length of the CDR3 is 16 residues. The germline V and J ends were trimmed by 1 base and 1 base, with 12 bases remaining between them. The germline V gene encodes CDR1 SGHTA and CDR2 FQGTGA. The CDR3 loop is CASSLSPNRGTDTQYF. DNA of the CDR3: TGTGCCAGCAGCTTAAGCCCGAACAGGGGCACAGATACGCAGTATTTT.

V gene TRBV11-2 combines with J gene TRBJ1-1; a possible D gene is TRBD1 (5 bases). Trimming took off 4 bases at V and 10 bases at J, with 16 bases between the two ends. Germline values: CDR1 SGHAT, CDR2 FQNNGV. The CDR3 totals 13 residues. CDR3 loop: CASSSRTGDRAFF. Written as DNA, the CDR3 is TGTGCCAGCAGCTCCCGGACGGGGGATCGAGCTTTCTTT. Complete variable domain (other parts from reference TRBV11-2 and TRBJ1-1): EAGVAQSPRYKIIEKRQSVAFWCNPISGHATLYWYQQILGQGPKLLIQFQNNGVVDDSQLPKDRFSAERLKGVDSTLKIQPAKLEDSAVYLCASSSRTGDRAFFGQGTRLTVV.

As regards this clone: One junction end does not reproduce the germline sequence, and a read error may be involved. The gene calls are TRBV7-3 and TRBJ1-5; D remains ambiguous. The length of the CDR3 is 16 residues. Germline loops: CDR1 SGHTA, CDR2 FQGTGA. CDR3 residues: CSSSLSGRNSNQPQHF. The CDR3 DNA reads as TGTTCCAGCAGCTTAAGTGGCAGGAATAGCAATCAGCCCCAGCATTTT.

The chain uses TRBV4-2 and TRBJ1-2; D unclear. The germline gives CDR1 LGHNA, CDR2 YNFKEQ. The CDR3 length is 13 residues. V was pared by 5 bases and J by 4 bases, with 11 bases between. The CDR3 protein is CASSGGKSYGYTF. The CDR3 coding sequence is TGTGCCAGCAGCGGAGGGAAGAGCTATGGCTACACCTTC.

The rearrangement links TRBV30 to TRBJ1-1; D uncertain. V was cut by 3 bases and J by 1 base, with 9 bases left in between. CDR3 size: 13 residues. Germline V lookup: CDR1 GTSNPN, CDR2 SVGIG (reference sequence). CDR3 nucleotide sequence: TGTGCCTGGAGCCCTTCCGGGAACACTGAAGCTTTCTTT. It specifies CAWSPSGNTEAFF.

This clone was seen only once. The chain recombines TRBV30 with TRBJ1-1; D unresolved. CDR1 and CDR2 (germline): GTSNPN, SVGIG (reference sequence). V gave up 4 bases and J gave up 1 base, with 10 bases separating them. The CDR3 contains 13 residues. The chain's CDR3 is CAWTTGSNTEAFF. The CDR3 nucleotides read TGTGCCTGGACCACCGGGTCGAACACTGAAGCTTTCTTT.

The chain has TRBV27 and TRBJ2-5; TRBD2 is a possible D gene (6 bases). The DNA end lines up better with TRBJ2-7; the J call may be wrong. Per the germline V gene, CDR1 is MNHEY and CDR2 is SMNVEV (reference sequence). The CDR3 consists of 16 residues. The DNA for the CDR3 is TGTGCCAGCAGTTCCCCCGGGGATAGCGGCTCCTACGAGCAGTACTTC. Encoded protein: CASSSPGDSGSYEQYF.

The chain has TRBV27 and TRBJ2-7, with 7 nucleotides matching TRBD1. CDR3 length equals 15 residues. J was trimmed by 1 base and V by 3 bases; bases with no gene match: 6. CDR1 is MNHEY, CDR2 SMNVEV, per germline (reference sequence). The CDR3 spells CASSFRQGQSYEQYF. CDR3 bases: TGTGCCAGCAGTTTCCGACAGGGACAGTCCTACGAGCAGTACTTC.

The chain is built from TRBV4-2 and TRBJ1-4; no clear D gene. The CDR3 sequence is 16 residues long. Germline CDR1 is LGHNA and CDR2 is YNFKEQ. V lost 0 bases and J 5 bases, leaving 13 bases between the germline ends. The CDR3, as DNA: TGTGCCAGCAGCCAAGATCCCGGGATTAGAAATGAAAAACTGTTTTTT. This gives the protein CASSQDPGIRNEKLFF.

CDR3 DNA sequence: TGTGCCAGCAGTGAAGCGGGAGAGTGGTTGATCACTGAAGCTTTCTTT. Protein product: CASSEAGEWLITEAFF. V is TRBV6-1 and J is TRBJ1-1; D unclear. V was shortened by 0 bases and J by 4 bases, with 15 bases between the two germline ends. This CDR3 has 16 residues. The germline V gene has CDR1 MNHNS and CDR2 SASEGT.

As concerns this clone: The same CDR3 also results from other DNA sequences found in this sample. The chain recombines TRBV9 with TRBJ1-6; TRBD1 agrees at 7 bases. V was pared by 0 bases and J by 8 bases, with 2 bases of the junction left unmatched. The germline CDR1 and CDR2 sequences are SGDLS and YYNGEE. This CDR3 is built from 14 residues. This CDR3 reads CASSVEGAYSPLHF. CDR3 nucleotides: TGTGCCAGCAGCGTAGAGGGGGCCTATTCACCCCTCCACTTT.

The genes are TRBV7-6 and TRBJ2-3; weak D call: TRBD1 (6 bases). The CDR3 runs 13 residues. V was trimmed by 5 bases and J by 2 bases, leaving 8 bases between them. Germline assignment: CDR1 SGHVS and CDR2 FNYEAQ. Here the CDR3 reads CASSQGTTDTQYF. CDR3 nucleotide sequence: TGTGCCAGCAGCCAGGGGACCACAGATACGCAGTATTTT.

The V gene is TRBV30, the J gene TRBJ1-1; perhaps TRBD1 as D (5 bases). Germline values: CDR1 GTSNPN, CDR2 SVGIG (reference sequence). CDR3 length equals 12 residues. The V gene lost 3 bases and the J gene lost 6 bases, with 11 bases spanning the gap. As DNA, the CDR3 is TGTGCCTGGAGCCCTCGGGGGGCTGAAGCTTTCTTT. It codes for CAWSPRGAEAFF. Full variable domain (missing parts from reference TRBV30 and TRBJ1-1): SQTIHQWPATLVQPVGSPLSLECTVEGTSNPNLYWYRQAAGRGLQLLFYSVGIGQISSEVPQNLSASRPQDRQFILSSKKLLLSDSGFYLCAWSPRGAEAFFGQGTRLTVV.

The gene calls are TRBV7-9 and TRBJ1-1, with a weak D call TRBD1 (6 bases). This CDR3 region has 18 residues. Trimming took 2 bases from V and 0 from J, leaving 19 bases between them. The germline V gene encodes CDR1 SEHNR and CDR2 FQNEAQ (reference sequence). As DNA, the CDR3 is TGTGCCAGCAGCTTAAGAGGGCAGGGAGGGGGAATGAACACTGAAGCTTTCTTT. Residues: CASSLRGQGGGMNTEAFF.

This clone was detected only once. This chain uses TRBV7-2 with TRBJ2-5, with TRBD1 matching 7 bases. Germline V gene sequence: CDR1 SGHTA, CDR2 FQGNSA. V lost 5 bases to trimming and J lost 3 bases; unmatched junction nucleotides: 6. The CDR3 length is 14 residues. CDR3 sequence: CASSPPDREETQYF. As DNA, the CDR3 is TGTGCCAGCAGCCCACCTGACAGGGAAGAGACCCAGTACTTC.

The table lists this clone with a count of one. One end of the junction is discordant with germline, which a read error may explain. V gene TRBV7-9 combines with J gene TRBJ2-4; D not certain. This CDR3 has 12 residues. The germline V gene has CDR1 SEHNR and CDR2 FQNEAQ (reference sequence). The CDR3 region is CSSSPNKNIQYF. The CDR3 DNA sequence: TGTTCCAGCAGCCCAAACAAAAACATTCAGTACTTC.

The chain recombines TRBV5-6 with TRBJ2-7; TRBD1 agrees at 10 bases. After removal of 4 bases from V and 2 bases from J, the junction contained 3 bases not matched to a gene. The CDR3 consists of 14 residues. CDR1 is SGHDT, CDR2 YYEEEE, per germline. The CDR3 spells CASSTGTGAYEQYF. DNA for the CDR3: TGTGCCAGCAGCACCGGGACAGGGGCCTACGAGCAGTACTTC.

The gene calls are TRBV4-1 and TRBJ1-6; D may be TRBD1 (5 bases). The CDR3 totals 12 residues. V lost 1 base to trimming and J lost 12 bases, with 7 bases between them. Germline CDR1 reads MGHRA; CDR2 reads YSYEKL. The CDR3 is CASSQGGEPLHF. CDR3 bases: TGCGCCAGCAGCCAAGGGGGGGAACCCCTCCACTTT.